What follows describes a single TCR beta chain. Antigen specificity is unknown. Repertoires were generated with immunoSEQ multiplex PCR, while TCRdb's copy carries only in-frame clones and drops some. The sample has about 680,000 clones, roughly nine tenths seen once. Treatment reported: around 19 received Ad26.COV2.S at low or high dose, single or two shots; about 5 received placebo; per-sample allocation not given. The samples were gathered on day 63 after the first injection of vaccine or placebo. An adult donor aged 18-55 years was enrolled in Boston. In the vaccine, an Ad26 vector expressed the SARS-CoV-2 spike of the Wuhan strain. These data are taken from a study of Ad26.COV2.S vaccination and SARS-CoV-2 variants. Overall study results and limits: Among vaccine recipients, spike-specific TCR breadth exceeded that of placebo recipients.

The junction had 14 bases not matched to a gene; V was cut back by 8 bases and J by 3 bases. Germline assignment: CDR1 SNHLY and CDR2 FYNNEI. The length of the CDR3 is 16 residues. The chain links TRBV2 to TRBJ2-3; 7 bases agree with TRBD2. The specimen comprised peripheral blood, sampled in a trial of Ad26.COV2.S vaccine versus placebo. The source is a person aged 18 to 65 who received the Ad26.COV2.S COVID-19 vaccine or a placebo. This CDR3 reads CASGSGAGVRTDTQYF. The CDR3 coding sequence is TGTGCCAGCGGCTCTGGGGCGGGAGTACGAACAGATACGCAGTATTTT.